This T cell receptor beta chain was obtained from a study of shared clonotypes between healthy human individuals. Study-level background: Three plates were used per donor for CD4 naive, three for CD4 memory, two for CD8 naive and one for CD8 memory.

As defined, naive CD8 cells were CD45RO-negative and positively selected for CCR7, with terminally differentiated effector memory CD45RA+ cells excluded. Trimming took 6 bases from V and 0 from J; bases not matched to a gene: 8. This CDR3 region has 15 residues. Germline CDR1 is MNHEY and CDR2 is SMNVEV (reference sequence). The genomic DNA of each subset was split evenly across several immunoSEQ plates. Here immunoSEQ multiplex PCR was the method, and the copy in TCRdb shows in-frame clones only, minus some. The sample lists about 2 million clones, roughly 94% seen once, with 0.85% to 1.3% in the top ten. This clone was picked up a small number of times.

The sample taken for sequencing was naive CD8+ T cells sorted from blood. The TCR was taken from a young man in good health. The V and J genes are TRBV27 and TRBJ2-7; 7 nucleotides agree with TRBD1. This CDR3 reads CASRGDRVSSYEQYF. Written as DNA, the CDR3 is TGTGCCAGCAGGGGCGACAGGGTGAGCTCCTACGAGCAGTACTTC.